This entry lists 26 T cell receptor beta chains sequenced from one sample in a study of blood T cell repertoires in COVID-19. Sequencing was performed with immunoSEQ multiplex PCR; in TCRdb, only in-frame clones are kept and a portion is missing. The sample contains 200,000 to 250,000 clones, 75% to 85% of which appear only once. Sequencing was done on a sample of PBMCs or T cells enriched from blood (not recorded which). The receptors were gathered from a woman between 50 and 59 years old with acute COVID-19.

The chain is built from TRBV7-9 and TRBJ1-1; D gene ambiguous. Trimming shortened V by 4 bases and J by 1 base, and 10 bases separated the two germline ends. CDR1 and CDR2 (germline): SEHNR, FQNEAQ (reference sequence). CDR3 length: 14 residues. CDR3 in DNA: TGTGCCAGCAGCTCTCTACCCCAGAACACTGAAGCTTTCTTT. Its protein product is CASSSLPQNTEAFF.

The chain employs TRBV7-2 and TRBJ2-1, with 9 bases identical to TRBD1. The germline gives CDR1 SGHTA, CDR2 FQGNSA. This CDR3 is 16 amino acids long. With 1 base clipped from V and 9 bases from J, the junction kept 10 bases outside the gene matches. For the CDR3, the DNA is TGTGCCAGCAGCTTAGTGACCGGGACAGGGTGGCGTGAGCAGTTCTTC. Protein sequence: CASSLVTGTGWREQFF.

This chain connects TRBV7-2 to TRBJ1-1; no definite D call. CDR1 is SGHTA, CDR2 FQGNSA, per germline. Trimming stripped 2 bases from V and 1 base from J, with 11 bases between. This CDR3 has 15 residues. This CDR3 is CASSLTWARNTEAFF. In nucleotides, the CDR3 is TGTGCCAGCAGCTTAACGTGGGCGAGGAACACTGAAGCTTTCTTT.

The CDR3: CASSPLTGPYEQYF. CDR3 DNA: TGTGCCAGCTCCCCTTTGACAGGTCCCTACGAGCAGTACTTC. This sequence joins TRBV3-1 (or the pseudogene TRBV3-2) and TRBJ2-7; TRBD1 is a possible D gene (6 bases). The germline gives CDR1 LGHDT, CDR2 YNNKEL (reference sequence). Trimming removed 8 bases from V and 2 bases from J, with 16 bases in between. The CDR3 has 14 amino acids.

This clone turned up a few times. The chain is built from TRBV2 and TRBJ1-2, with TRBD1 matching 7 bases. This CDR3 comprises 15 residues. The germline V gene has CDR1 SNHLY and CDR2 FYNNEI. V lost 4 bases, J lost 4 bases, and 9 bases stayed unmatched. The CDR3 bases are TGTGCCAGCAGTGCGGGAGGGGGCTCCCTCTATGGCTACACCTTC. This encodes CASSAGGGSLYGYTF.

The chain employs TRBV10-3 and TRBJ1-1, with D tentatively TRBD1 (6 bases). Trimming removed 0 bases at V and 5 bases at J, with 13 bases between. The CDR3 has 15 amino acids. Germline CDR1 is ENHRY and CDR2 is SYGVKD. CDR3 sequence: CAISESEQGVTEAFF. DNA for the CDR3: TGTGCCATCAGTGAGTCCGAACAGGGTGTTACTGAAGCTTTCTTT.

The CDR3 protein is CASSNDRGVSYEQYF. CDR3 coding DNA: TGTGCCAGCAGCAATGACAGGGGGGTCTCCTACGAGCAGTACTTC. The rearrangement uses TRBV7-2 and TRBJ2-7; 9 nucleotides agree with TRBD1. The trim removed 5 bases at V and 0 bases at J, leaving 5 bases unmatched. The CDR3 extends over 15 amino acids. CDR1 SGHTA and CDR2 FQGNSA come from the germline V gene.

V and J are TRBV5-6 and TRBJ1-1; 7 nucleotides agree with TRBD1. This CDR3 comprises 15 residues. Germline lookup yields CDR1 SGHDT and CDR2 YYEEEE. J gave up 1 base and V 2 bases, and 5 bases lay outside the gene matches. CDR3 sequence (DNA): TGTGCCAGCAGCTTCCCGACAGGGCCGAACACTGAAGCTTTCTTT. It translates to CASSFPTGPNTEAFF.

This clone turned up a few times. The chain joins TRBV5-1 to TRBJ2-2; 13 bases map to TRBD2. CDR1 is SGHRS, CDR2 YFSETQ, per germline. CDR3 length: 16 amino acids. Germline trimming cut 5 bases from V and 4 bases from J; bases unmatched to any gene: 5. The CDR3 reads CASRPGLAGFTGELFF. CDR3 sequence (DNA): TGCGCCAGCAGGCCGGGACTAGCGGGGTTCACCGGGGAGCTGTTTTTT.

The chain carries TRBV30 and TRBJ1-1, with a possible D match to TRBD1 (6 bases). The germline V and J ends were trimmed by 3 bases and 4 bases, with 21 bases remaining between them. Germline CDR1 reads GTSNPN; CDR2 reads SVGIG (reference sequence). The CDR3 loop spans 16 amino acids. This chain's CDR3 is CAWSLGGARSSTEAFF. The CDR3 nucleotides read TGTGCCTGGAGCTTAGGGGGGGCGCGTTCGTCCACTGAAGCTTTCTTT.

This chain uses TRBV7-6 with TRBJ2-3; 11 bases agree with TRBD2. V trimming: 5 bases; J trimming: 2 bases; junction bases outside the gene matches: 9. CDR3 length equals 17 residues. In germline, CDR1 is SGHVS, CDR2 FNYEAQ. The CDR3 region has the DNA TGTGCCAGCAGCCCCCCAGGGACTAGCGGATTCACAGATACGCAGTATTTT. It translates to CASSPPGTSGFTDTQYF.

The J gene is TRBJ1-1, the V gene TRBV19; tentative D call: TRBD1 (6 bases). The germline V and J ends were trimmed by 7 bases and 4 bases, with 13 bases remaining between them. The CDR3 is made up of 13 amino acids. CDR1 is LNHDA and CDR2 is SQIVND in the germline V gene (reference sequence). CDR3 amino acids: CASTPGVATEAFF. DNA of the CDR3: TGTGCCAGTACACCAGGGGTCGCCACTGAAGCTTTCTTT.

The rearrangement joins TRBV5-6 to TRBJ1-2; D gene ambiguous. This CDR3 has 12 amino acids. CDR1 is SGHDT, CDR2 YYEEEE, per germline. Trimming stripped 1 base from V and 7 bases from J, with 8 bases between. CDR3 nucleotides: TGTGCCAGCAGCTTGTCGATCGGTGGCTACACCTTC. The encoded protein is CASSLSIGGYTF.

The chain carries TRBV7-6 and TRBJ2-1; 8 bases fit TRBD2. Losses at the gene ends were 5 bases for V and 3 bases for J; bases not matched to a gene: 9. CDR3 length: 16 amino acids. Germline V gives CDR1 SGHVS, CDR2 FNYEAQ. The CDR3 DNA reads as TGTGCCAGCAGCCGGGGGGGAGTACTCCTCTACAATGAGCAGTTCTTC. Its translation: CASSRGGVLLYNEQFF.

V and J are TRBV19 and TRBJ1-1; a weak D match, TRBD1 (5 bases). The germline V and J ends were trimmed by 1 base and 1 base, with 22 bases remaining between them. The CDR3 spans 19 residues. Germline values: CDR1 LNHDA, CDR2 SQIVND (reference sequence). The CDR3 region has the DNA TGTGCCAGTAGTATAGGGGTTGGGGGGTACGATGGCAGGAACACTGAAGCTTTCTTT. Translation gives CASSIGVGGYDGRNTEAFF.

The chain joins TRBV18 to TRBJ1-3, with D uncertain. Trimming left V 2 bases short and J 0 bases short, with 11 bases between. The CDR3 extends over 16 amino acids. CDR1 KGHSH and CDR2 LQKENI come from the germline V gene. The CDR3 is CASSPGLLNSGNTIYF. In DNA form, the CDR3 reads TGTGCCAGCTCACCAGGACTCCTAAACTCTGGAAACACCATATATTTT.

The chain links TRBV21-1 to TRBJ1-1. TRBV21-1 is tagged as a pseudogene. The CDR3 consists of 18 residues. CDR3 bases: TGTGCCAGCAGCAAAGGAGGTAACAAAAACCCCCTGAACACTGAAGCTTTCTTT. Residues: CASSKGGNKNPLNTEAFF.

V is TRBV7-2 and J is TRBJ1-1; 8 bases are a match to TRBD1. The CDR3 covers 14 residues. J gave up 5 bases and V 4 bases, and 6 bases lay outside the gene matches. The germline gives CDR1 SGHTA, CDR2 FQGNSA. The DNA for the CDR3 is TGTGCCAGCAGCTCGGGACAGGTGAGAACTGAAGCTTTCTTT. Translation: CASSSGQVRTEAFF.

This clone has just one count. The rearrangement joins TRBV30 to TRBJ2-3; TRBD2 agrees at 7 bases. J was trimmed by 4 bases and V by 0 bases; bases with no gene match: 1. The CDR3 has 13 amino acids. Germline V gives CDR1 GTSNPN, CDR2 SVGIG (reference sequence). In DNA, the CDR3 is TGTGCCTGGAGTGTACGGGGGGCAGATACGCAGTATTTT. Amino acids: CAWSVRGADTQYF. Together with reference TRBV30 and TRBJ2-3, the CDR3 gives the full variable domain: SQTIHQWPATLVQPVGSPLSLECTVEGTSNPNLYWYRQAAGRGLQLLFYSVGIGQISSEVPQNLSASRPQDRQFILSSKKLLLSDSGFYLCAWSVRGADTQYFGPGTRLTVL.

The chain links TRBV27 to TRBJ2-7; TRBD1 matches 8 bases. Germline V gene sequence: CDR1 MNHEY, CDR2 SMNVEV (reference sequence). V lost 10 bases to trimming and J lost 6 bases; unmatched junction nucleotides: 11. The length of the CDR3 is 13 residues. CDR3 bases: TGTGCCACCGCCGCGACAGGGGTCTCCGAGCAGTACTTC. This translates into CATAATGVSEQYF.

The chain carries TRBV2 and TRBJ2-7; 10 bases agree with TRBD2. V dropped 4 bases and J dropped 2; count of bases not matched to a gene: 5. Germline lookup yields CDR1 SNHLY and CDR2 FYNNEI. This CDR3 is built from 15 residues. CDR3 in DNA: TGTGCCAGCAGTGGGGGACTAGCGACTACCTACGAGCAGTACTTC. Translated: CASSGGLATTYEQYF.

The chain uses TRBV10-3 and TRBJ1-5, with 8 nucleotides matching TRBD1. V shed 0 bases, J shed 4 bases, and the junction held 5 bases outside the gene matches. The CDR3 totals 16 residues. Germline V CDR1 and CDR2: ENHRY, SYGVKD. The CDR3 protein is CAISESNRGLNQPQHF. In nucleotides, the CDR3 is TGTGCCATCAGTGAGTCGAACAGGGGGTTGAATCAGCCCCAGCATTTT.

V is TRBV5-4 and J is TRBJ2-7; possibly TRBD2 for D (6 bases). This CDR3 contains 13 residues. V lost 7 bases and J 5 bases, leaving 16 bases between the germline ends. Germline assignment: CDR1 SGHNT and CDR2 YYREEE (reference sequence). CDR3 loop: CASGGTPFDEQYF. The CDR3 nucleotides read TGTGCCAGCGGCGGGACTCCTTTTGACGAGCAGTACTTC.

The gene calls are TRBV5-1 and TRBJ2-3; D ambiguous. Germline CDR1 is SGHRS and CDR2 is YFSETQ. CDR3 length: 15 residues. The germline V and J ends were trimmed by 0 bases and 2 bases, with 10 bases remaining between them. DNA of the CDR3: TGCGCCAGCAGCTTGGCCGTGCAGAACACAGATACGCAGTATTTT. Amino acid sequence: CASSLAVQNTDTQYF.

There are a few counts of this clone. This chain connects TRBV6-2 or TRBV6-3 to TRBJ1-1; 7 positions match TRBD1. The CDR3 sequence is 12 residues long. Germline V gene lookup returns CDR1 MNHEY and CDR2 SVGEGT. Trimming cost V 5 bases and J 6 bases; bases outside gene matches: 3. CDR3 loop: CASSRQGPEAFF. The CDR3 DNA sequence: TGTGCCAGCAGTCGACAGGGCCCTGAAGCTTTCTTT.

The CDR3 loop reads CASSSRTDFREQYF. In DNA form, the CDR3 reads TGTGCCAGCAGCTCCAGGACAGACTTTCGGGAGCAGTACTTC. The chain combines TRBV9 with TRBJ2-7, with TRBD1 as a possible D gene (6 bases). V was trimmed by 4 bases and J by 7 bases, leaving 18 bases between them. The CDR3 runs 14 residues. CDR1 and CDR2 (germline): SGDLS, YYNGEE.